The next 21 T cell receptor beta chains were all read from a single sample in a study of T cells in Graves' hyperthyroidism and ophthalmopathy. TCR beta CDR3 regions were amplified from RNA transcripts. In the first-round RT-PCR of the TCR CDR3, the HTBI primer set was used. TCRdb reanalysed the multiplex PCR reads using MiXCR and keeps one entry per CDR3 protein. The data show roughly 240,000 distinct CDR3 sequences, 24% seen once. Sequencing used blood. These receptors all come from a middle-aged woman with Graves' ophthalmopathy.

This clonotype was observed at least ten times. The chain couples TRBV27 to TRBJ1-1, with D possibly being TRBD1 (6 bases). The V and J ends lost 3 bases and 4 bases respectively, with 18 bases between them. CDR3 size: 16 residues. CDR1 is MNHEY and CDR2 is SMNVEV in the germline V gene (reference sequence). The CDR3 bases are TGTGCCAGCAGTTTCAGCTCAAGGGGGAGGGGCACTGAAGCTTTCTTT. It codes for CASSFSSRGRGTEAFF.

This clonotype has ten or more counts. Just one base apart from a much larger clone, this may be a read error. The chain has TRBV24-1 and TRBJ2-2; 7 nucleotides agree with TRBD1. After removal of 3 bases from V and 4 bases from J, the junction contained 7 bases not matched to a gene. CDR1 is KGHDR and CDR2 is SFDVKD in the germline V gene. The CDR3 covers 16 residues. CDR3 region: CATSDTTGASTGELFF. Here the CDR3 DNA reads TGTGCCACCAGTGATACCACAGGGGCGAGCACCGGGGAGCTGTTTTTT.

The genes are TRBV20-1 and TRBJ1-5, with 7 positions matching TRBD1. The CDR3 is made up of 14 amino acids. J lost 2 bases, V lost 2 bases, and 3 bases had no gene match. Germline CDR1 is DFQATT and CDR2 is SNEGSKA (reference sequence). CDR3 region: CSARSGTGNQPQHF. The CDR3, as DNA: TGCAGTGCTAGATCTGGGACAGGCAATCAGCCCCAGCATTTT.

The CDR3 loop reads CASSSPGGEETQYF. The CDR3 bases are TGTGCCAGCAGCTCCCCCGGGGGGGAAGAGACCCAGTACTTC. The J gene is TRBJ2-5, the V gene TRBV28; 8 bases fit TRBD2. The CDR3 contains 14 residues. With V trimmed by 6 bases and J by 3 bases, 6 bases remained unmatched. CDR1 is MDHEN, CDR2 SYDVKM, per germline.

On this clonotype: A read error may account for a junction end that differs from germline. The chain combines TRBV7-3 with TRBJ1-2; D unresolved. Germline V gives CDR1 SGHTA, CDR2 FQGTGA. The CDR3 extends over 14 amino acids. CDR3 sequence reads: CASSPSAAVYGYTF. Written as DNA, the CDR3 is TGTGCCAGCAGCCCCTCGGCCGCAGTCTATGGTTACACCTTC.

In this sample, this clonotype turned up many times. This chain connects TRBV6-1 to TRBJ1-1; no definite D call. Deletions cut 2 bases from V and 1 base from J, with 14 bases between. The germline V gene encodes CDR1 MNHNS and CDR2 SASEGT. This CDR3 has 16 amino acids. The CDR3 loop is CASSEYLLAENTEAFF. Here the CDR3 DNA reads TGTGCCAGCAGTGAATACCTTTTGGCCGAGAACACTGAAGCTTTCTTT.

This clonotype was found many times. The chain carries TRBV28 and TRBJ2-7; TRBD2 might be the D (5 bases). CDR3 length: 15 residues. The V gene lost 3 bases and the J gene lost 3 bases, with 15 bases spanning the gap. In germline, CDR1 is MDHEN, CDR2 SYDVKM. The CDR3 bases are TGTGCCAGCAGTTTTAACGGGAAGCTAGTCTACGAGCAGTACTTC. Encoded protein: CASSFNGKLVYEQYF.

The rearrangement joins TRBV6-5 to TRBJ1-1; tentative D call: TRBD1 (5 bases). Germline-derived CDR1 and CDR2 are MNHEY and SVGAGI. Deletions cut 2 bases from V and 0 bases from J, with 10 bases between. The CDR3 is 15 amino acids. In DNA form, the CDR3 reads TGTGCCAGCAGTTACCGTTCAGGGTTGAACACTGAAGCTTTCTTT. Its protein product is CASSYRSGLNTEAFF.

This clonotype has ten or more counts. This rearrangement joins TRBV20-1 to TRBJ2-5; D perhaps matches TRBD1 (6 bases). Germline-derived CDR1 and CDR2 are DFQATT and SNEGSKA (reference sequence). Trimming left V 3 bases short and J 7 bases short, with 9 bases between. There are 11 residues in the CDR3. CDR3 amino acids: CSASFRGTQYF. The DNA of the CDR3 is TGCAGTGCTAGTTTCAGGGGGACCCAGTACTTC.

This clonotype occurred many times. The genes are TRBV20-1 and TRBJ1-5; 8 nucleotides match TRBD1. Germline V gene data show CDR1 as DFQATT and CDR2 as SNEGSKA (reference sequence). The CDR3 has 17 residues. After removal of 7 bases from V and 5 bases from J, the junction contained 19 bases not matched to a gene. The CDR3 sequence: CSVITSGTGGLDQPQHF. CDR3 DNA sequence: TGCAGTGTCATAACCTCCGGGACAGGTGGGTTGGATCAGCCCCAGCATTTT.

This clonotype was detected only a few times. This rearrangement joins TRBV4-2 to TRBJ1-5, with 7 nucleotides matching TRBD1. Germline V gene sequence: CDR1 LGHNA, CDR2 YNFKEQ. The CDR3 sequence is 15 residues long. V was pared by 4 bases and J by 3 bases, with 6 bases of the junction left unmatched. The DNA of the CDR3 is TGTGCCAGCAGCCCCCAGACAGGGATCAATCAGCCCCAGCATTTT. Its protein product is CASSPQTGINQPQHF.

Many counts were recorded for this clonotype. The chain is built from TRBV20-1 and TRBJ2-7; 8 positions match TRBD2. Germline V gives CDR1 DFQATT, CDR2 SNEGSKA (reference sequence). The CDR3 has 17 amino acids. V was clipped by 3 bases and J by 7 bases; unmatched bases: 20. This chain's CDR3 is CSARGTIGLAGGGEQYF. The CDR3 DNA is TGCAGTGCTAGGGGGACAATCGGACTAGCCGGGGGAGGGGAGCAGTACTTC.

This clonotype was counted many times. This chain links TRBV28 with TRBJ2-7; 7 bases match TRBD2. In germline, CDR1 is MDHEN, CDR2 SYDVKM. J lost 2 bases, V lost 5 bases, and 9 bases had no gene match. CDR3 length: 15 residues. The CDR3 DNA reads as TGTGCCAGCAGTCCCAGCGGGACCGCTCCCTACGAGCAGTACTTC. Its translation: CASSPSGTAPYEQYF.

This chain connects TRBV28 to TRBJ2-5, with 8 bases that match TRBD2. CDR1 and CDR2 (germline): MDHEN, SYDVKM. The CDR3 totals 13 residues. Trimming removed 6 bases from V and 7 bases from J; junction bases left unmatched: 7. This CDR3 reads CASRTSVDGTQYF. Here the CDR3 DNA reads TGTGCCAGCAGGACTAGCGTTGACGGGACCCAGTACTTC.

The sample holds many counts of this clonotype. V usage is TRBV12-3 or TRBV12-4 and J usage is TRBJ2-2; D is uncertain. This CDR3 region has 12 residues. Trimming took 6 bases from V and 6 from J, leaving 8 bases between them. The CDR3 DNA is TGTGCCAGCAGCCAACTACCCGGGGAGCTGTTTTTT. This gives the protein CASSQLPGELFF.

The V call is TRBV2, the J call TRBJ2-7; D remains ambiguous. CDR1 is SNHLY and CDR2 is FYNNEI in the germline V gene. There are 12 residues in the CDR3. Trimming removed 6 bases from V and 2 bases from J, with 8 bases in between. The CDR3 sequence: CASRRSTYEQYF. CDR3 nucleotide sequence: TGTGCCAGCAGAAGATCTACCTACGAGCAGTACTTC.

This clonotype was seen many times. The rearrangement joins TRBV4-1 to TRBJ2-7; tentative D call: TRBD2 (6 bases). Trimming took off 4 bases at V and 3 bases at J, with 16 bases between the two ends. From germline, CDR1 is MGHRA and CDR2 YSYEKL. This CDR3 region has 15 residues. As DNA, the CDR3 is TGCGCCAGCAGCCGGACTACAGACATCCGCTACGAGCAGTACTTC. This gives the protein CASSRTTDIRYEQYF.

The V gene is TRBV2, the J gene TRBJ2-5; no firm D call. The V end lost 6 bases, the J end lost 1 base, and 9 bases lay between the germline ends. Germline V CDR1 and CDR2: SNHLY, FYNNEI. CDR3 length: 13 residues. The CDR3 bases are TGTGCCAGCAGGCCTCGGTCCCAAGAGACCCAGTACTTC. Amino acids: CASRPRSQETQYF.

The chain couples TRBV25-1 to TRBJ1-1; 7 positions match TRBD1. The CDR3 covers 18 residues. Trimming at V came to 2 bases and at J to 1 base, leaving 13 bases not matched to a gene. Looked up from germline, CDR1 is MGHDK and CDR2 is SYGVNS. The CDR3 bases are TGTGCCAGCAGTGAAGGGGAAGGGGGCTTAGGTTGGAACACTGAAGCTTTCTTT. Its protein product is CASSEGEGGLGWNTEAFF.

This chain links TRBV5-1 with TRBJ2-7; 8 bases align to TRBD1. Per germline, CDR1 SGHRS and CDR2 YFSETQ. This CDR3 spans 14 amino acids. V shed 5 bases and J 5 bases; nucleotides not matched to a gene: 9. The CDR3 nucleotides read TGCGCCAGCAGTCGGAGGACAGGGTCGGACGAGCAGTACTTC. The encoded protein is CASSRRTGSDEQYF.

With regard to this clonotype: At one boundary the junction diverges from the germline segment, which might be a read error. V and J are TRBV10-3 and TRBJ2-6; perhaps TRBD1 as D (5 bases). This CDR3 is built from 16 residues. Germline V gene sequence: CDR1 ENHRY, CDR2 SYGVKD. This CDR3 reads CAISELVNSGANVLIF. The CDR3 DNA is TGTGCCATCAGTGAGCTAGTAAACTCTGGGGCCAACGTCCTGATTTTC.